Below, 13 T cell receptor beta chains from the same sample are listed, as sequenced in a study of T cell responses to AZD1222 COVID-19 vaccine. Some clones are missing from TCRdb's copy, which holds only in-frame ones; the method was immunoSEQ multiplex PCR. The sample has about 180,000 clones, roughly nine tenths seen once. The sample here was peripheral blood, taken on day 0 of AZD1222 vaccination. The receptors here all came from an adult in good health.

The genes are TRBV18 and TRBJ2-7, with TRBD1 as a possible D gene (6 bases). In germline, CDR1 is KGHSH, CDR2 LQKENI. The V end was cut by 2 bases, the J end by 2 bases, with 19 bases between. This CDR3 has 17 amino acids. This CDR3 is CASSPANTGLRTYEQYF. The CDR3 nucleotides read TGTGCCAGCTCACCAGCGAATACAGGGTTACGTACCTACGAGCAGTACTTC.

The CDR3 region is CASTPRLETQYF. CDR3 bases: TGTGCCAGCACTCCCCGACTAGAAACGCAGTATTTT. The chain joins TRBV6-5 to TRBJ2-3, with TRBD2 as a possible D gene (6 bases). Germline V gene data show CDR1 as MNHEY and CDR2 as SVGAGI. The germline V and J ends were trimmed by 7 bases and 9 bases, with 14 bases remaining between them. The CDR3 sequence is 12 residues long.

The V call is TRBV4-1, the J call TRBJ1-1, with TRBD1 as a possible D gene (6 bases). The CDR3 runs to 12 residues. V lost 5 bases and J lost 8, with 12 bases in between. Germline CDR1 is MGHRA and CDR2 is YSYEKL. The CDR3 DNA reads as TGCGCCAGCAGCATAAGCAGGGGAGAAGCTTTCTTT. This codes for CASSISRGEAFF.

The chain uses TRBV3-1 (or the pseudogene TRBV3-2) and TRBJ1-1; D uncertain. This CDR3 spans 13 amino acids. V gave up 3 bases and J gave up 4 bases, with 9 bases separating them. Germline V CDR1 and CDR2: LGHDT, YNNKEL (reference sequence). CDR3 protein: CASSHNRGTEAFF. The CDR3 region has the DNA TGTGCCAGCAGCCATAATCGGGGCACTGAAGCTTTCTTT.

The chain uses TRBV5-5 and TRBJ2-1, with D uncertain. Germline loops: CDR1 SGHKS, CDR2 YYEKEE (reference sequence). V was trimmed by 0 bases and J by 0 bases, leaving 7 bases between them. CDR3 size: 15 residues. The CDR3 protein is CASSLEGFSYNEQFF. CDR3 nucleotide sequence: TGTGCCAGCAGCTTGGAGGGATTCTCCTACAATGAGCAGTTCTTC.

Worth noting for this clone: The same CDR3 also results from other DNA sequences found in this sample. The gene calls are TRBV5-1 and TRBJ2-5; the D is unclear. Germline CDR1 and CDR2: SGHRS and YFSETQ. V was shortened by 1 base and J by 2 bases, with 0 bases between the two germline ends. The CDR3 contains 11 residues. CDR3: CASSLQETQYF. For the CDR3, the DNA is TGCGCCAGCAGCTTGCAAGAGACCCAGTACTTC.

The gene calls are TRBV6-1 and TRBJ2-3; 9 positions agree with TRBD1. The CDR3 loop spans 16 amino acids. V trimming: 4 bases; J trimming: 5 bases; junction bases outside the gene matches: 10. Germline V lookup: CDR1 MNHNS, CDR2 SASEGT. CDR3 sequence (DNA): TGTGCCAGCAGTGGACGACAGGGGGAGGTAGTAGATACGCAGTATTTT. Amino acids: CASSGRQGEVVDTQYF.

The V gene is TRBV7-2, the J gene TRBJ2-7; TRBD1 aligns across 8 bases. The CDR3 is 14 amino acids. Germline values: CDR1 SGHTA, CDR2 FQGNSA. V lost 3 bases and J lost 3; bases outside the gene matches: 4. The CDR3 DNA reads TGTGCCAGCAGCTTTGGACAGGGCGGCTACGAGCAGTACTTC. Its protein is CASSFGQGGYEQYF.

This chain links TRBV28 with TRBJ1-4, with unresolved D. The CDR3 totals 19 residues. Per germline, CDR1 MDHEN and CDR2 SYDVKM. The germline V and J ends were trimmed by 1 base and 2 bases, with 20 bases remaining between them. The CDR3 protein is CASSLSPQSDVLTNEKLFF. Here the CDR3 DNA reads TGTGCCAGCAGTTTATCCCCGCAATCTGATGTTTTGACTAATGAAAAACTGTTTTTT.

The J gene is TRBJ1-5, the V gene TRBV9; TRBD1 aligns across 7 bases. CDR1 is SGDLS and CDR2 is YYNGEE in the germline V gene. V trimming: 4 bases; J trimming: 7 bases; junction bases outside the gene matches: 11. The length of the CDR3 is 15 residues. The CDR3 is CASSPDKDRVQPQHF. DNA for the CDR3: TGTGCCAGCAGCCCAGACAAAGACAGGGTCCAGCCCCAGCATTTT. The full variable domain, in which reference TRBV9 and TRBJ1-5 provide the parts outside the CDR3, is DSGVTQTPKHLITATGQRVTLRCSPRSGDLSVYWYQQSLDQGLQFLIQYYNGEERAKGNILERFSAQQFPDLHSELNLSSLELGDSALYFCASSPDKDRVQPQHFGDGTRLSIL.

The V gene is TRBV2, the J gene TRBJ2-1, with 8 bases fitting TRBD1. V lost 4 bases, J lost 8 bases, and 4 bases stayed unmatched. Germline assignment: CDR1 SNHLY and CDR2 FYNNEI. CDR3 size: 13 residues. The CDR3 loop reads CASSGQTGDEQFF. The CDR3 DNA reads TGTGCCAGCAGTGGGCAGACAGGGGATGAGCAGTTCTTC.

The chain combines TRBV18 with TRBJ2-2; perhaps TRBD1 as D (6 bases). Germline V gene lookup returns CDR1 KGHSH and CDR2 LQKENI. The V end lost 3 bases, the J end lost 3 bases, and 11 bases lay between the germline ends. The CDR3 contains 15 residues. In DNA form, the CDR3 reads TGTGCCAGCTCACCCCTAACAGGGTACACCGGGGAGCTGTTTTTT. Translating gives CASSPLTGYTGELFF.

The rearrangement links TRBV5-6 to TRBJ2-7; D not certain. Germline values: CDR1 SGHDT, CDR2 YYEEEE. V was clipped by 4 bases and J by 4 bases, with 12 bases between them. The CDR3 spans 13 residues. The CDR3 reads CASSPGSGYEQYF. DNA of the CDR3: TGTGCCAGCAGCCCGGGTTCAGGTTACGAGCAGTACTTC.